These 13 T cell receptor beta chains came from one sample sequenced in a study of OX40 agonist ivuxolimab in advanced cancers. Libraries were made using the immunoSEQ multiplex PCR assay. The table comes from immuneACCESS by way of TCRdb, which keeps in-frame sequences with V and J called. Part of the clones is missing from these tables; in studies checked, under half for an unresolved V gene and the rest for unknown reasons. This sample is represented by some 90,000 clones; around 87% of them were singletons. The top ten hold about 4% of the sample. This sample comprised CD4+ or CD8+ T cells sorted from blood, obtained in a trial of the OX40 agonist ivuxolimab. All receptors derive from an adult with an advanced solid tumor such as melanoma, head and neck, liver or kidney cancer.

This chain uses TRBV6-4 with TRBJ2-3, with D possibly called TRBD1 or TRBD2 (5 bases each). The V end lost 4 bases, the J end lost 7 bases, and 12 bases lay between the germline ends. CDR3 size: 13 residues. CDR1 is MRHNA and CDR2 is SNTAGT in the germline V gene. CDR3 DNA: TGTGCCAGCAGTGTGGCGAGGGGAAATACGCAGTATTTT. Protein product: CASSVARGNTQYF.

This chain's CDR3 is CASSTTGAANVLTF. For the CDR3, the DNA is TGTGCCAGTAGTACCACAGGGGCAGCCAACGTCCTGACTTTC. The rearrangement links TRBV19 to TRBJ2-6; 7 positions match TRBD1. Trimming cost V 4 bases and J 7 bases; bases outside gene matches: 4. The CDR3 is 14 residues long. The germline CDR1 and CDR2 sequences are LNHDA and SQIVND (reference sequence). Looking up the rest from reference TRBV19 and TRBJ2-6 gives the full variable domain: DGGITQSPKYLFRKEGQNVTLSCEQNLNHDAMYWYRQDPGQGLRLIYYSQIVNDFQKGDIAEGYSVSREKKESFPLTVTSAQKNPTAFYLCASSTTGAANVLTFGAGSRLTVL.

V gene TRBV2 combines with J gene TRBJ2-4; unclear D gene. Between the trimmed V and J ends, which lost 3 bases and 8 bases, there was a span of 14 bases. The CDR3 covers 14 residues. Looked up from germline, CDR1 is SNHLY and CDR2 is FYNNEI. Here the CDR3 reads CASSDLGKRYIQYF. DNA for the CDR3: TGTGCCAGCAGTGATCTAGGAAAGAGATACATTCAGTACTTC.

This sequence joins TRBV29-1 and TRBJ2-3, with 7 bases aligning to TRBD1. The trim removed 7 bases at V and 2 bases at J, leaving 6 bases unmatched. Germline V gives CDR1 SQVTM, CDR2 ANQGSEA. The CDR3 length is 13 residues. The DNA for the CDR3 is TGCAGCGCACAGGGACAGTACACAGATACGCAGTATTTT. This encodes CSAQGQYTDTQYF.

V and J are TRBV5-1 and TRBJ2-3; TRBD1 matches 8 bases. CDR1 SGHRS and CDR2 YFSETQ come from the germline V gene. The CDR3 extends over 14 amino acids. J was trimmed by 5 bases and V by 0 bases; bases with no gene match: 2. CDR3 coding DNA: TGCGCCAGCAGCTTGGCCGGGACAGGAGATACGCAGTATTTT. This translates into CASSLAGTGDTQYF.

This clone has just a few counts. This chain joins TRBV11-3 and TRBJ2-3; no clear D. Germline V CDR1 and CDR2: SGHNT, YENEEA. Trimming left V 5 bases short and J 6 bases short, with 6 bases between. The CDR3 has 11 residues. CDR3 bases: TGTGCCAGCAGCCCTGCCGATACGCAGTATTTT. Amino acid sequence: CASSPADTQYF.

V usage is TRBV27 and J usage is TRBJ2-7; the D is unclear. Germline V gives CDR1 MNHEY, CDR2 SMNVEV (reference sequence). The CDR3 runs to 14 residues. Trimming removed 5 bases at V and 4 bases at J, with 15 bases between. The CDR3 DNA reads TGTGCCAGCAGTATGGCCACGCGCTTATACGAGCAGTACTTC. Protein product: CASSMATRLYEQYF.

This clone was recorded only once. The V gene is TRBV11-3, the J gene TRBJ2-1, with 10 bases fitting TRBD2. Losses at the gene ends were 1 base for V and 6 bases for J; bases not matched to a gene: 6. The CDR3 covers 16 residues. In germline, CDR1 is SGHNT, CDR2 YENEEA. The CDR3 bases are TGTGCCAGCAGCTTAGTTATTAGCGGGGGGCCCAATGAGCAGTTCTTC. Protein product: CASSLVISGGPNEQFF.

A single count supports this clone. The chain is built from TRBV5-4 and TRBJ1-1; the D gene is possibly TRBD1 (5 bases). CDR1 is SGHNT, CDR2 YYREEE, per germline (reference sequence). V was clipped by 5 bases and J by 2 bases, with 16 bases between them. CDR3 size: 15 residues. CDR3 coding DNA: TGTGCCAGCAGGCCGAGAGGGGCCAAAAACACTGAAGCTTTCTTT. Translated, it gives CASRPRGAKNTEAFF.

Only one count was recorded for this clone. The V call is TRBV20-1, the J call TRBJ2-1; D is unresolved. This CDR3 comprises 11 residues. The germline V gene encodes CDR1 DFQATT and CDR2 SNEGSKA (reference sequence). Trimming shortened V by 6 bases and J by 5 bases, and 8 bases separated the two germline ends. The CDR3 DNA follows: TGCAGTGCAGGAGATCACAATGAGCAGTTCTTC. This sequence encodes CSAGDHNEQFF.

Here the CDR3 DNA reads TGTGCCAGCAGCTTATATGTGGGACTAGCGGGAGGAAAAAACACCGGGGAGCTGTTTTTT. It specifies CASSLYVGLAGGKNTGELFF. The J gene is TRBJ2-2, the V gene TRBV13; 15 bases agree with TRBD2. The CDR3 has 20 amino acids. The V gene end was trimmed by 2 bases and the J gene end by 2 bases; junction bases not matched to a gene: 9. Germline lookup yields CDR1 PRHDT and CDR2 FYEKMQ (reference sequence).

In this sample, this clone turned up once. CDR3 protein: CAWSVLGGYTF. The CDR3 nucleotides read TGTGCCTGGAGTGTACTAGGTGGCTACACCTTC. The rearrangement joins TRBV30 to TRBJ1-2, with unresolved D. The CDR3 runs to 11 residues. V dropped 0 bases and J dropped 7 bases, with 6 bases sitting between them. Looked up from germline, CDR1 is GTSNPN and CDR2 is SVGIG (reference sequence).

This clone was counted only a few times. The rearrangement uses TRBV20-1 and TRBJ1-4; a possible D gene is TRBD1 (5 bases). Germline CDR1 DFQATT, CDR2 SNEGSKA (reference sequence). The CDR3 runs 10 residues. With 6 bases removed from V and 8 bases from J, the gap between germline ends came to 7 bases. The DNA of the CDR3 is TGCAGTGCGGGGGGAGAAAAACTGTTTTTT. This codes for CSAGGEKLFF.